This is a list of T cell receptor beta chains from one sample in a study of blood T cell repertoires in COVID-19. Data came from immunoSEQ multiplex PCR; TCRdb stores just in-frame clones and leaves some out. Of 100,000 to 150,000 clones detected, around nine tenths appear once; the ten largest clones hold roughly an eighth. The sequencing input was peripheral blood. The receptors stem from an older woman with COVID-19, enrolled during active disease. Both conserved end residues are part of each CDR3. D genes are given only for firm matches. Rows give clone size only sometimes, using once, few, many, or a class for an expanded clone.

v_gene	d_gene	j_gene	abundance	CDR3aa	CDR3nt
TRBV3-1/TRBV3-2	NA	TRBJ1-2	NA	CASSQALGIYGYTF	TGTGCCAGCAGCCAAGCTCTCGGGATCTATGGCTACACCTTC
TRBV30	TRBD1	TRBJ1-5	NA	CAWSVRDRNQPQHF	TGTGCCTGGAGTGTAAGGGACAGGAATCAGCCCCAGCATTTT
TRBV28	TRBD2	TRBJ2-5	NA	CASRPTGGGSGETQYF	TGTGCCAGCAGGCCGACGGGCGGGGGAAGCGGGGAGACCCAGTACTTC
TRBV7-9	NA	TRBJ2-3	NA	CASSLVLGYTDTQYF	TGTGCCAGCAGCTTAGTTCTGGGCTACACAGATACGCAGTATTTT
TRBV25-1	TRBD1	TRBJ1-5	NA	CASSGGTASNQPQHF	TGTGCCAGCAGTGGCGGGACAGCGAGCAATCAGCCCCAGCATTTT
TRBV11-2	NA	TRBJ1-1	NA	CASSLDGSDTEAFF	TGTGCCAGCAGCTTAGATGGGAGCGACACTGAAGCTTTCTTT
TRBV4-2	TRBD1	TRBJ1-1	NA	CASKATPGGEVTEAFF	TGTGCCAGCAAGGCCACTCCAGGGGGCGAGGTCACTGAAGCTTTCTTT
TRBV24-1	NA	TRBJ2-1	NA	CATSDATGSSYNEQFF	TGTGCCACCAGTGACGCGACAGGCAGCTCCTACAATGAGCAGTTCTTC
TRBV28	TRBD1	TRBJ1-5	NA	CASGRWDRGGGTQPQHF	TGTGCCAGCGGCCGTTGGGACAGGGGAGGAGGGACTCAGCCCCAGCATTTT
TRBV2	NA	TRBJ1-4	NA	CASSENRRDNEKLFF	TGTGCCAGCAGTGAAAATAGGCGGGATAATGAAAAACTGTTTTTT
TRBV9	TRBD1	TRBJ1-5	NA	CASSAQGAEDQPQHF	TGTGCCAGCAGCGCACAGGGGGCTGAGGATCAGCCCCAGCATTTT
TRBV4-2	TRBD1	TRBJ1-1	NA	CASSEQGLGTEAFF	TGTGCCAGCAGCGAACAGGGGCTAGGCACTGAAGCTTTCTTT
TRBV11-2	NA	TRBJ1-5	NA	CASSLGPPNQPQHF	TGTGCCAGCAGCTTAGGGCCGCCCAATCAGCCCCAGCATTTT
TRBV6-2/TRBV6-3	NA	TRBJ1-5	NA	CASSGTLDQPQHF	TGTGCCAGCAGCGGGACACTGGATCAGCCCCAGCATTTT
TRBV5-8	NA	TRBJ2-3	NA	CASSLDGTADTQYF	TGTGCCAGCAGCTTGGACGGCACAGCCGATACGCAGTATTTT
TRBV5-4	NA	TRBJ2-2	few	CASRGASTDTGELFF	TGTGCCAGCAGGGGGGCCTCGACAGACACCGGGGAGCTGTTTTTT
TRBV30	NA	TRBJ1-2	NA	CAWSVETNYGYTF	TGTGCCTGGAGTGTAGAGACAAACTATGGCTACACCTTC
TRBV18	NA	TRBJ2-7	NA	CASSREQGKGEQYF	TGTGCCAGCTCACGGGAACAGGGTAAGGGCGAGCAGTACTTC
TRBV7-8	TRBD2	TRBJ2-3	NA	CASSLGGTTSTDTQYF	TGTGCCAGCAGCTTAGGGGGGACTACTAGCACAGATACGCAGTATTTT
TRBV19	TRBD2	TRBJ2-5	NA	CASSGTSRETQYF	TGTGCCAGTAGCGGGACTAGCCGGGAGACCCAGTACTTC
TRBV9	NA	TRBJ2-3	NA	CASSVGQRAITDTQYF	TGTGCCAGCAGCGTAGGTCAGAGGGCCATCACAGATACGCAGTATTTT
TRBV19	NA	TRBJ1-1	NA	CASNSMGPNTEAFF	TGTGCCAGTAATAGTATGGGGCCGAACACTGAAGCTTTCTTT
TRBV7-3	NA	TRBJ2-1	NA	CASSLEGLDEQFF	TGTGCCAGCAGCTTAGAGGGCTTGGATGAGCAGTTCTTC
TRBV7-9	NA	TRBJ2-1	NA	CASSLGGTNNEQFF	TGTGCCAGCAGCTTAGGCGGGACCAACAATGAGCAGTTCTTC
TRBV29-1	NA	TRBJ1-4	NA	CSVFLQVHGNEKLFF	TGCAGCGTTTTTTTACAGGTCCACGGGAATGAAAAACTGTTTTTT
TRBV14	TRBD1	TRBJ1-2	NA	CASSVRQGGIYGYTF	TGTGCCAGCAGCGTTCGACAGGGGGGGATCTATGGCTACACCTTC
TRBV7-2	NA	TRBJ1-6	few	CASSPSQGGSNSPLHF	TGTGCCAGCAGCCCTTCCCAGGGAGGAAGTAATTCACCCCTCCACTTT
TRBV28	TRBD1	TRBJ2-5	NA	CASRTRGMKTQYF	TGTGCCAGCAGAACCAGGGGGATGAAGACCCAGTACTTC
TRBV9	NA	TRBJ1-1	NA	CASSAVGGGHTEAFF	TGTGCCAGCAGCGCAGTGGGAGGGGGGCACACTGAAGCTTTCTTT
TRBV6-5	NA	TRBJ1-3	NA	CASSLQDPNTIYF	TGTGCCAGCAGCCTCCAGGATCCAAACACCATATATTTT
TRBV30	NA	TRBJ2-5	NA	CAWSTGTYITAQYF	TGTGCCTGGAGTACCGGGACTTATATCACGGCCCAGTACTTC
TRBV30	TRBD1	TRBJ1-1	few	CAWVGQGEGTEAFF	TGTGCCTGGGTCGGACAGGGGGAAGGCACTGAAGCTTTCTTT
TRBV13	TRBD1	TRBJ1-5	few	CASSLRGRGNQPQHF	TGTGCCAGCAGCTTACGTGGCAGGGGGAATCAGCCCCAGCATTTT
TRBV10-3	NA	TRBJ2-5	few	CAISPSGTLIDQETQYF	TGTGCCATCAGTCCTTCCGGGACATTAATCGACCAAGAGACCCAGTACTTC
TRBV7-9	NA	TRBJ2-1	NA	CASSLGVGDNEQFF	TGTGCCAGCAGCTTAGGGGTAGGGGACAATGAGCAGTTCTTC
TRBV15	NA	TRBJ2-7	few	CATSRVGAEQYF	TGTGCCACCAGCAGAGTGGGAGCCGAGCAGTACTTC
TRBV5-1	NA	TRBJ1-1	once	CASSPQGPPNTEAFF	TGCGCCAGCAGCCCACAGGGACCGCCGAACACTGAAGCTTTCTTT
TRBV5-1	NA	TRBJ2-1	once	CASSLAQGGNEQFF	TGCGCCAGCAGCTTGGCCCAGGGTGGGAATGAGCAGTTCTTC
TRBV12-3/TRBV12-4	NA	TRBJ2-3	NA	CASKSRLVDTQYF	TGTGCCAGCAAATCCCGTCTTGTGGATACGCAGTATTTT
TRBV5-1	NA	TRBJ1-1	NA	CASSSGFGRTMNTEAFF	TGCGCCAGCAGCTCCGGGTTTGGCAGAACCATGAACACTGAAGCTTTCTTT
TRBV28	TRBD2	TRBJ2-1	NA	CASSSQRGLAYNEQFF	TGTGCCAGCAGTTCCCAACGTGGACTAGCGTACAATGAGCAGTTCTTC
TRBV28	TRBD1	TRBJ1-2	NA	CASSPQPGQGVLGYTF	TGTGCCAGCAGTCCTCAGCCGGGACAGGGGGTTCTTGGCTACACCTTC
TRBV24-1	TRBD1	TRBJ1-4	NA	CATSDPTGGYEKLFF	TGTGCCACCAGTGATCCGACAGGGGGATATGAAAAACTGTTTTTT
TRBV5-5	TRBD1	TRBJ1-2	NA	CASSVTHQGVGGYTF	TGTGCCAGCAGCGTGACCCACCAGGGGGTTGGAGGCTACACCTTC
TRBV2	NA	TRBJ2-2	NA	CASSARFNTGELFF	TGTGCCAGCAGTGCACGGTTCAACACCGGGGAGCTGTTTTTT
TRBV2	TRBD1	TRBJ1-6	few	CARSLTGNSPLHF	TGTGCCAGGTCCTTGACAGGGAATTCACCCCTCCACTTT
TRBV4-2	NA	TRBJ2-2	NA	CASSQELERQGTGELFF	TGTGCCAGCAGCCAAGAATTGGAGCGGCAGGGGACCGGGGAGCTGTTTTTT
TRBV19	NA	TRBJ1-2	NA	CASSTPGYGYTF	TGTGCCAGTAGTACCCCAGGGTATGGCTACACCTTC
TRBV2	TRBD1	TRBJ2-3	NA	CASSRTGGPTDTQYF	TGTGCCAGCAGTAGGACAGGGGGCCCCACAGATACGCAGTATTTT
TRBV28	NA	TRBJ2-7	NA	CASRQEFSSYEQYF	TGTGCCAGCAGACAAGAATTTTCGTCCTACGAGCAGTACTTC